This T cell receptor beta chain is from a study of CD8 T cells in ankylosing spondylitis. V gave up 4 bases and J gave up 8 bases, with 8 bases separating them. The V gene's germline CDR1 is LGHNA and CDR2 YNFKEQ. The CDR3 is 12 residues long. TCRdb called the 5' RACE reads again in MiXCR, with one record for every CDR3 protein. Of about 340,000 distinct CDR3 sequences in the sample, roughly 8% were seen once. This clonotype has a count of ten or more. The antigen remains undetermined. Study-wide findings and caveats: Matched ankylosing spondylitis synovial fluid reportedly showed significant enrichment of disease-linked clones. A motif in TCR beta, a set of roughly 8 highly homologous variants, appeared characteristic of ankylosing spondylitis blood.

The specimen sequenced was blood, either unsorted or a sorted T cell fraction (not recorded which). The receptor was derived from a male donor with ankylosing spondylitis. The V gene is TRBV4-2, the J gene TRBJ1-4, with D unresolved. The CDR3 nucleotides read TGTGCCAGCAGCCCGACGAGCGAAAAACTGTTTTTT. It codes for CASSPTSEKLFF.